The 31 T cell receptor beta chains reported below all come from one sample, sequenced in a study of cytomegalovirus exposure and HLA in healthy donors. PCR involved 60 Vbeta and 13 Jbeta primers. Sequenced by immunoSEQ multiplex PCR; TCRdb stores in-frame clones only, minus some. The sample records about 89,000 clones, about 75% being singletons. Sequencing was performed on PBMCs. These receptors all come from a man aged 25-45 years in good health and CMV-seropositive.

V gene TRBV19 combines with J gene TRBJ2-3; TRBD2 might be the D (7 bases). The CDR3 extends over 17 amino acids. Germline CDR1 LNHDA, CDR2 SQIVND (reference sequence). The V end was cut by 1 base, the J end by 4 bases, with 18 bases between. The CDR3 protein is CASSIGTRGALADTQYF. The CDR3 nucleotides are TGTGCCAGTAGTATAGGGACTAGGGGGGCTCTCGCAGATACGCAGTATTTT.

Only one count was recorded for this clone. This chain uses TRBV7-2 with TRBJ2-2; maybe TRBD1 (5 bases). The germline gives CDR1 SGHTA, CDR2 FQGNSA. This CDR3 has 15 residues. The V end was cut by 5 bases, the J end by 5 bases, with 15 bases between. The CDR3 is CASSVRQTQTGELFF. For the CDR3, the DNA is TGTGCCAGCAGCGTCCGACAGACACAGACCGGGGAGCTGTTTTTT.

The J gene is TRBJ2-7, the V gene TRBV2; D unresolved. Between the trimmed V and J ends, which lost 5 bases and 8 bases, there was a span of 16 bases. The CDR3 has 13 amino acids. In germline, CDR1 is SNHLY, CDR2 FYNNEI. CDR3 bases: TGTGCCAGCAGTATCGGTGTGGAGATGAAGCAGTACTTC. Protein product: CASSIGVEMKQYF.

The count of this clone is one. This chain joins TRBV7-3 and TRBJ2-1, with 10 bases matching TRBD2. Germline CDR1 is SGHTA and CDR2 is FQGTGA. The trim removed 3 bases at V and 4 bases at J, leaving 12 bases unmatched. The CDR3 is 18 residues long. The CDR3 sequence: CASSFLPQLAGIYNEQFF. The CDR3, as DNA: TGTGCCAGCAGCTTCCTCCCCCAACTAGCGGGGATATACAATGAGCAGTTCTTC.

This chain links TRBV7-2 with TRBJ2-3, with 9 bases aligning to TRBD1. The ends lost 4 bases at V and 6 bases at J; junction bases unmatched: 5. The CDR3 totals 14 residues. From germline, CDR1 is SGHTA and CDR2 FQGNSA. The CDR3: CASSSGQGRDTQYF. CDR3 bases: TGTGCCAGCAGCTCGGGACAGGGCCGTGATACGCAGTATTTT.

The V call is TRBV10-1, the J call TRBJ2-7; D remains ambiguous. The CDR3 contains 9 residues. Germline assignment: CDR1 WNHNN and CDR2 SYGVQD (reference sequence). Trimming removed 7 bases at V and 6 bases at J, with 4 bases between. CDR3 in DNA: TGCGCCAGCACGGTCGAGCAGTACTTC. Translation gives CASTVEQYF.

This sequence joins TRBV6-5 and TRBJ2-1, with 7 nucleotides matching TRBD1. V lost 1 base, J lost 5 bases, and 5 bases stayed unmatched. From germline, CDR1 is MNHEY and CDR2 SVGAGI. The CDR3 is 15 amino acids. This CDR3 reads CASSYYRGQHNEQFF. CDR3 DNA sequence: TGTGCCAGCAGTTACTATCGGGGACAGCACAATGAGCAGTTCTTC.

The chain carries TRBV7-9 and TRBJ2-5, with D unresolved. Germline V lookup: CDR1 SEHNR, CDR2 FQNEAQ (reference sequence). The V and J ends lost 3 bases and 1 base respectively, with 9 bases between them. The CDR3 is 14 residues long. The CDR3 DNA reads TGTGCCAGCAGCTTGGCAGACACCCAAGAGACCCAGTACTTC. This translates into CASSLADTQETQYF.

The chain is built from TRBV6-5 and TRBJ2-7; TRBD1 is a possible D gene (6 bases). The V gene lost 6 bases and the J gene lost 4 bases, with 19 bases spanning the gap. The CDR3 spans 15 residues. Germline V gene lookup returns CDR1 MNHEY and CDR2 SVGAGI. In DNA form, the CDR3 reads TGTGCCAGCAGGCATAACAGGGAACGTTGGTACGAGCAGTACTTC. Amino acid sequence: CASRHNRERWYEQYF.

The V call is TRBV18, the J call TRBJ1-2; TRBD1 matches 7 bases. The germline gives CDR1 KGHSH, CDR2 LQKENI. The J segment lost 14 bases and the V segment lost 1 base, leaving 10 bases of the junction unmatched. The CDR3 consists of 13 residues. The CDR3 spells CASSPLPQGRLTF. CDR3 DNA: TGTGCCAGCTCACCACTCCCACAGGGGCGTTTAACCTTC.

The CDR3 DNA reads TGTGCCTGGACCACGGGAGGGAACGAGCAGTACTTC. Protein: CAWTTGGNEQYF. This chain connects TRBV30 to TRBJ2-7, with 8 bases fitting TRBD2. V trimming: 4 bases; J trimming: 5 bases; junction bases outside the gene matches: 4. Germline CDR1 and CDR2: GTSNPN and SVGIG (reference sequence). CDR3 length: 12 amino acids.

V and J are TRBV10-3 and TRBJ2-1; no definite D call. The CDR3 is made up of 12 amino acids. Germline loops: CDR1 ENHRY, CDR2 SYGVKD. Between the trimmed V and J ends, which lost 8 bases and 1 base, there was a span of 6 bases. CDR3 sequence: CAISGSYNEQFF. The CDR3 region has the DNA TGTGCCATCTCCGGGTCCTACAATGAGCAGTTCTTC.

The rearrangement links TRBV28 to TRBJ2-7; 7 bases map to TRBD1. The germline CDR1 and CDR2 sequences are MDHEN and SYDVKM. The CDR3 has 14 amino acids. The trim removed 5 bases at V and 0 bases at J, leaving 4 bases unmatched. The CDR3 loop reads CASSPTGSSYEQYF. DNA of the CDR3: TGTGCCAGCAGTCCGACAGGGAGCTCCTACGAGCAGTACTTC.

The chain employs TRBV19 and TRBJ1-2; TRBD1 aligns across 7 bases. J lost 5 bases, V lost 6 bases, and 6 bases had no gene match. CDR3 size: 13 residues. CDR1 and CDR2 (germline): LNHDA, SQIVND (reference sequence). The CDR3 DNA reads as TGTGCCAGTAGACCGGACAGGAGGTATGGCTACACCTTC. Its translation: CASRPDRRYGYTF.

The rearrangement links TRBV6-1 to TRBJ1-2; D remains ambiguous. This CDR3 has 15 amino acids. V lost 0 bases and J lost 2, with 10 bases in between. Per germline, CDR1 MNHNS and CDR2 SASEGT. CDR3 DNA sequence: TGTGCCAGCAGTGAAGCTATCGGGAAGAACTATGGCTACACCTTC. Translating it yields CASSEAIGKNYGYTF.

This clone was seen once. V usage is TRBV9 and J usage is TRBJ1-2; TRBD1 might be the D (6 bases). The CDR3 totals 12 residues. Trimming stripped 1 base from V and 8 bases from J, with 9 bases between. The germline gives CDR1 SGDLS, CDR2 YYNGEE. CDR3 coding DNA: TGTGCCAGCAGCGTACAAGGGGGAGGCTACACCTTC. Its protein is CASSVQGGGYTF.

The rearrangement joins TRBV6-1 to TRBJ1-4, with unresolved D. The CDR3 contains 12 residues. The V gene lost 6 bases and the J gene lost 10 bases, with 12 bases spanning the gap. CDR1 is MNHNS, CDR2 SASEGT, per germline. In DNA form, the CDR3 reads TGTGCCAGCAGCCCACCCGAGGGAAAACTGTTTTTT. Translation gives CASSPPEGKLFF.

This chain links TRBV5-1 with TRBJ1-4, with D possibly TRBD1 on 6 matching bases. CDR1 and CDR2 (germline): SGHRS, YFSETQ. The CDR3 covers 15 residues. Trimming took off 0 bases at V and 7 bases at J, with 13 bases between the two ends. As DNA, the CDR3 is TGCGCCAGCAGCTTGGCTGGGGGCTTAGCTGAAAAACTGTTTTTT. The encoded protein is CASSLAGGLAEKLFF.

The chain is built from TRBV5-1 and TRBJ2-1; D is possibly TRBD1 (7 bases). The CDR3 extends over 15 amino acids. Germline V gives CDR1 SGHRS, CDR2 YFSETQ. Trimming took off 6 bases at V and 5 bases at J, with 18 bases between the two ends. DNA of the CDR3: TGCGCCAGCACCCCAGGAGGGGGCCTTGACAATGAGCAGTTCTTC. Its translation: CASTPGGGLDNEQFF.

The V and J genes are TRBV18 and TRBJ1-1; 9 positions agree with TRBD1. Germline CDR1 and CDR2: KGHSH and LQKENI. The length of the CDR3 is 14 residues. After removal of 4 bases from V and 5 bases from J, the junction contained 5 bases not matched to a gene. This CDR3 is CASSRGTGPTEAFF. The CDR3 DNA is TGTGCCAGCTCACGCGGGACAGGGCCGACTGAAGCTTTCTTT.

The chain carries TRBV5-8 and TRBJ1-1, with 9 bases identical to TRBD1. Germline CDR1 reads SGHTS; CDR2 reads YDEGEE. The CDR3 is 13 residues long. V lost 3 bases to trimming and J lost 4 bases; unmatched junction nucleotides: 1. DNA of the CDR3: TGTGCCAGCAGCTGGGACAGGGCCACTGAAGCTTTCTTT. Translation: CASSWDRATEAFF. The full variable domain, with the rest looked up from reference TRBV5-8 and TRBJ1-1, is EAGVTQSPTHLIKTRGQQATLRCSPISGHTSVYWYQQALGLGLQFLLWYDEGEERNRGNFPPRFSGRQFPNYSSELNVNALELEDSALYLCASSWDRATEAFFGQGTRLTVV.

Details on this clone: One junction end disagrees with the germline gene, perhaps due to a read error. V usage is TRBV7-9 and J usage is TRBJ2-3, with D perhaps matching TRBD2 (5 bases). Per the germline V gene, CDR1 is SEHNR and CDR2 is FQNEAQ (reference sequence). The CDR3 loop spans 15 amino acids. The CDR3 DNA reads as TGTTCCAGCAGCTTTGTTACCGGGGACACAGATACGCAGTATTTT. Protein sequence: CSSSFVTGDTDTQYF.

The rearrangement uses TRBV28 and TRBJ1-2; D is unclear. This CDR3 has 15 residues. Germline-derived CDR1 and CDR2 are MDHEN and SYDVKM. The V and J ends lost 3 bases and 7 bases respectively, with 18 bases between them. CDR3 loop: CASSFGGGFLVGYTF. The CDR3 nucleotides read TGTGCCAGCAGTTTTGGAGGCGGTTTCCTGGTTGGCTACACCTTC.

The chain employs TRBV29-1 and TRBJ1-2, with a weak D call TRBD1 (5 bases). V was pared by 8 bases and J by 4 bases, with 14 bases between. The germline V gene has CDR1 SQVTM and CDR2 ANQGSEA. This CDR3 has 12 residues. CDR3 DNA sequence: TGCAGCACGTCGACAGTAATCTATGGCTACACCTTC. As protein: CSTSTVIYGYTF. The complete variable domain, with remaining parts taken from reference TRBV29-1 and TRBJ1-2, reads SAVISQKPSRDICQRGTSLTIQCQVDSQVTMMFWYRQQPGQSLTLIATANQGSEATYESGFVIDKFPISRPNLTFSTLTVSNMSPEDSSIYLCSTSTVIYGYTFGSGTRLTVV.

The CDR3 bases are TGTGCCAGCAGCCCAACATTCGGACAGGGGGCCGGCTACACCTTC. Residues: CASSPTFGQGAGYTF. V and J are TRBV6-5 and TRBJ1-2; 11 bases map to TRBD1. Germline V gene sequence: CDR1 MNHEY, CDR2 SVGAGI. The V segment lost 6 bases and the J segment 8 bases; nucleotides outside the gene matches: 11. The CDR3 runs 15 residues.

The V gene is TRBV29-1, the J gene TRBJ1-1, with D maybe TRBD1 (5 bases). Between the trimmed V and J ends, which lost 7 bases and 0 bases, there was a span of 9 bases. Germline CDR1 reads SQVTM; CDR2 reads ANQGSEA. This CDR3 has 12 amino acids. CDR3 residues: CSGREMNTEAFF. CDR3 DNA: TGCAGCGGCAGGGAAATGAACACTGAAGCTTTCTTT.

The gene calls are TRBV2 and TRBJ2-5, with D perhaps matching TRBD1 (6 bases). The last part of the DNA fits TRBJ2-7 better; the J call may be wrong. Looked up from germline, CDR1 is SNHLY and CDR2 is FYNNEI. This CDR3 is built from 15 residues. This CDR3 reads CASRQRSGERYEQYF. The CDR3 bases are TGTGCCAGTCGCCAACGGTCAGGGGAAAGGTACGAGCAGTACTTC.

This clone showed up many times. CDR3 loop: CASSTDRGNNEQFF. Here the CDR3 DNA reads TGTGCCAGCAGTACCGACAGGGGGAACAATGAGCAGTTCTTC. The chain has TRBV28 and TRBJ2-1; TRBD1 matches at 9 bases. J lost 5 bases, V lost 5 bases, and 4 bases had no gene match. Germline loops: CDR1 MDHEN, CDR2 SYDVKM. This CDR3 comprises 14 residues.

The chain is built from TRBV7-6 and TRBJ1-5; TRBD1 matches at 10 bases. The germline V gene has CDR1 SGHVS and CDR2 FNYEAQ. The CDR3 has 16 amino acids. The V and J ends lost 1 base and 1 base, in that order; junction bases with no gene match: 1. DNA for the CDR3: TGTGCCAGCAGCTTAGGGGGACAGGGGAGCAATCAGCCCCAGCATTTT. This codes for CASSLGGQGSNQPQHF. Drawing the rest from reference TRBV7-6 and TRBJ1-5, the complete variable domain is GAGVSQSPRYKVTKRGQDVALRCDPISGHVSLYWYRQALGQGPEFLTYFNYEAQQDKSGLPNDRFSAERPEGSISTLTIQRTEQRDSAMYRCASSLGGQGSNQPQHFGDGTRLSIL.

This clone was recorded only once. This chain connects TRBV5-1 to TRBJ2-2, with a possible D match to TRBD2 (5 bases). The CDR3 totals 14 residues. The V end lost 1 base, the J end lost 5 bases, and 9 bases lay between the germline ends. Germline V gene lookup returns CDR1 SGHRS and CDR2 YFSETQ. The CDR3 DNA is TGCGCCAGCAGCTTGTCGGGGAGAACCGGGGAGCTGTTTTTT. Amino acids: CASSLSGRTGELFF.

The chain employs TRBV2 and TRBJ1-1; 7 bases match TRBD1. V dropped 3 bases and J dropped 0; count of bases not matched to a gene: 10. This CDR3 has 17 residues. CDR1 and CDR2 (germline): SNHLY, FYNNEI. CDR3 protein: CASSDRGHSALNTEAFF. DNA for the CDR3: TGTGCCAGCAGTGATAGGGGGCATTCCGCCTTGAACACTGAAGCTTTCTTT.